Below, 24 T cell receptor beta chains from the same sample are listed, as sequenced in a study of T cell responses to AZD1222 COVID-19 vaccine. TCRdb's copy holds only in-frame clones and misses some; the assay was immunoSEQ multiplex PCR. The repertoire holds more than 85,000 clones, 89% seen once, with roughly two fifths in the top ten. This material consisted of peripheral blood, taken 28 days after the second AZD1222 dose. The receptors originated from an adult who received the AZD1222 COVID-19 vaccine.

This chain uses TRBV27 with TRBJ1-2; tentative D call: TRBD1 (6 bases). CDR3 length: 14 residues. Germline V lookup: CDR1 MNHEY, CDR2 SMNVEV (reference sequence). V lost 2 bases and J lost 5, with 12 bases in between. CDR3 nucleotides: TGTGCCAGCAGTTTAGACAGGCGATCGTATGGCTACACCTTC. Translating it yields CASSLDRRSYGYTF.

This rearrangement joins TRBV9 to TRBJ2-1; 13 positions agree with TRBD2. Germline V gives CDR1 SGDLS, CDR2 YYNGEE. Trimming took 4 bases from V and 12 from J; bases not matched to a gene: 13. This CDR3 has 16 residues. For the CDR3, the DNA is TGTGCCAGCAGCTCCGACCCGGGACTAGCGGGAATAATGCAGTTCTTC. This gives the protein CASSSDPGLAGIMQFF.

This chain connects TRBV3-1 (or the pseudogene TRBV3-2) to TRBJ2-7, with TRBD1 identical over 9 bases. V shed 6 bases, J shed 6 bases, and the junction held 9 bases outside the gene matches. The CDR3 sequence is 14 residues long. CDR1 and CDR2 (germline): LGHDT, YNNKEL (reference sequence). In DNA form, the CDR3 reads TGTGCCAGCAGAAAGACAGGGGGGCCTGGCGAGCAGTACTTC. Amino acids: CASRKTGGPGEQYF.

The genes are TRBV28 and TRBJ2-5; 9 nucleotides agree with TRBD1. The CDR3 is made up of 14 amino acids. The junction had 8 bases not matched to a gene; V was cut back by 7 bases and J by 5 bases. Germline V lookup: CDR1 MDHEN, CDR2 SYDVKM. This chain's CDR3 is CASNTGGRRETQYF. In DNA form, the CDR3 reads TGTGCCAGCAATACAGGGGGCCGGCGGGAGACCCAGTACTTC.

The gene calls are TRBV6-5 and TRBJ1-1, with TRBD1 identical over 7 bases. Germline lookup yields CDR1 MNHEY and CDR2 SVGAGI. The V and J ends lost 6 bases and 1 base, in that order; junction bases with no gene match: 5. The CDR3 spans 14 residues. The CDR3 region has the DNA TGTGCCAGCAGAGACAGGGTGACGAACACTGAAGCTTTCTTT. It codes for CASRDRVTNTEAFF.

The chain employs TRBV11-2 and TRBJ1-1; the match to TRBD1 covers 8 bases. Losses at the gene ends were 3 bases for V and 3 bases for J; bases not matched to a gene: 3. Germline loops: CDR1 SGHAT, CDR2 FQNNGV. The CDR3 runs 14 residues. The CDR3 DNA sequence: TGTGCCAGCAGCTTTGGGACAGGCTACACTGAAGCTTTCTTT. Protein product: CASSFGTGYTEAFF.

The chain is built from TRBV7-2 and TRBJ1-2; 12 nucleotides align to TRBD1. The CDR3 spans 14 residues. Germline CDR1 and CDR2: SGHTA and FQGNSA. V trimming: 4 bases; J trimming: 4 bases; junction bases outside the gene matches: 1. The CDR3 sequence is CASSSGQGAYGYTF. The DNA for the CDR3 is TGTGCCAGCAGCTCGGGACAGGGGGCCTATGGCTACACCTTC.

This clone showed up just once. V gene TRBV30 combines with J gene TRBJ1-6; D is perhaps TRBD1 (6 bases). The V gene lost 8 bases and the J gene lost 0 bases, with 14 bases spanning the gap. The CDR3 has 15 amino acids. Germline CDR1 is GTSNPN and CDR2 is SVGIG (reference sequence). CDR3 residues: CAGRGGSSYNSPLHF. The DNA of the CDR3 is TGTGCCGGAAGGGGGGGAAGCTCCTATAATTCACCCCTCCACTTT.

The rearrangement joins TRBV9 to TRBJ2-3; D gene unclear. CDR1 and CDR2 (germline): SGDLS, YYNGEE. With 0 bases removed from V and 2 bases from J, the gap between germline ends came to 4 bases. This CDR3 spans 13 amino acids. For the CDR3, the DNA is TGTGCCAGCAGCGTAGAGGTCACAGATACGCAGTATTTT. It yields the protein CASSVEVTDTQYF.

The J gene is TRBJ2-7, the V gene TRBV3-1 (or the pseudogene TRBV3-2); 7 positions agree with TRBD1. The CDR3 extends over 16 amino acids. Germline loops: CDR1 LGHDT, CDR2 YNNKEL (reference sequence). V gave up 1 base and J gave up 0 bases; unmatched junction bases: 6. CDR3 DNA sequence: TGTGCCAGCAGCCAAGTGCCGGGACAGAGCTCCTACGAGCAGTACTTC. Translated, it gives CASSQVPGQSSYEQYF.

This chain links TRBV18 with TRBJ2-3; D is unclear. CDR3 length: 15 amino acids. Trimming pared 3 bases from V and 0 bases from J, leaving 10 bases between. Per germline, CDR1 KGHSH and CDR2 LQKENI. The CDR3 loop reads CASSPSASSTDTQYF. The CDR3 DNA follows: TGTGCCAGCTCACCTTCGGCCTCTAGCACAGATACGCAGTATTTT.

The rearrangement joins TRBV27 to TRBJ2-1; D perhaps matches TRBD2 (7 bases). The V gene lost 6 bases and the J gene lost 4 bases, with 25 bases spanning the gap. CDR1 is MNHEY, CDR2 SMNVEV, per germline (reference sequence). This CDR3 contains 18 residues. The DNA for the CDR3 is TGTGCCAGCAGCCCCCCAGGGGTCTTGGATAGCGGGTACAATGAGCAGTTCTTC. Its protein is CASSPPGVLDSGYNEQFF.

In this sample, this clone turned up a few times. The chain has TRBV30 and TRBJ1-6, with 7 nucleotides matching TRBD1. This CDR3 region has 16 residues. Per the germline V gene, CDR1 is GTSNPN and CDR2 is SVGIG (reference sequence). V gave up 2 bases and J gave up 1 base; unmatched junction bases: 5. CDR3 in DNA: TGTGCCTGGAGTCAAGGGGGCATTTCCTATAATTCACCCCTCCACTTT. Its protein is CAWSQGGISYNSPLHF.

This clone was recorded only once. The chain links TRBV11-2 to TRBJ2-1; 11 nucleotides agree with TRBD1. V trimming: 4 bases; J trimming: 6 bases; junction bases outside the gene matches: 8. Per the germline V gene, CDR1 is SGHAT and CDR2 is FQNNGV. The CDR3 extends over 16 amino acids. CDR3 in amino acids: CASSSGTGGSGNEQFF. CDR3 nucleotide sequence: TGTGCCAGCAGCTCCGGGACAGGGGGTTCTGGCAATGAGCAGTTCTTC.

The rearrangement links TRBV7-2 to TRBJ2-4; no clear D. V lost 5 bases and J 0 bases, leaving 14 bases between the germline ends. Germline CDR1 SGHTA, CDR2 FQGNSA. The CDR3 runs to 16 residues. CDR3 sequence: CASSRAPQIAKNIQYF. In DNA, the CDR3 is TGTGCCAGCAGCCGGGCGCCCCAAATAGCCAAAAACATTCAGTACTTC.

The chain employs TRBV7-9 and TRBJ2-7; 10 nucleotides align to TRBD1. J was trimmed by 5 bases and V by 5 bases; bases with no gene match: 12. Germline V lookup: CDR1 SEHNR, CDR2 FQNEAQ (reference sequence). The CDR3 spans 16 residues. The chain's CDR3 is CASSMPGQGSPHEQYF. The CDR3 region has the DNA TGTGCCAGCAGCATGCCGGGACAGGGGTCCCCCCACGAGCAGTACTTC.

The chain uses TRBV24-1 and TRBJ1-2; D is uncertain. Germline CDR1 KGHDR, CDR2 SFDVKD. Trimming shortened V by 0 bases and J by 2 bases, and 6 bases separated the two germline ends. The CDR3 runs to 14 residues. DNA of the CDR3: TGTGCCACCAGTGATTTGTGGCAAAACTATGGCTACACCTTC. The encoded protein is CATSDLWQNYGYTF.

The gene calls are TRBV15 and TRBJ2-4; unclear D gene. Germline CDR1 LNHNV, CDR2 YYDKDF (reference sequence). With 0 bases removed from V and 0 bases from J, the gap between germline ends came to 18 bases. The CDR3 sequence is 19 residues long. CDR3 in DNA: TGTGCCACCAGCAGAGATTATGGAGCCACGGAACTAGCCAAAAACATTCAGTACTTC. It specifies CATSRDYGATELAKNIQYF.

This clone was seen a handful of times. The CDR3 protein is CASSPPSGRAVGTQYF. Written as DNA, the CDR3 is TGTGCCAGCAGCCCCCCTAGCGGGAGGGCCGTTGGGACCCAGTACTTC. The genes are TRBV7-2 and TRBJ2-5, with 12 positions matching TRBD2. Germline V gene data show CDR1 as SGHTA and CDR2 as FQGNSA. The CDR3 spans 16 residues. J was trimmed by 7 bases and V by 5 bases; bases with no gene match: 11.

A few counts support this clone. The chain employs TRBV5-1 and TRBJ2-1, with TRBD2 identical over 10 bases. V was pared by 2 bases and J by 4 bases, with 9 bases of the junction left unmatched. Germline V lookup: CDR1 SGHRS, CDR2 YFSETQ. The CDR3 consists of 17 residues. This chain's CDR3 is CASSFEAIAGGYNEQFF. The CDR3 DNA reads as TGCGCCAGCAGCTTCGAGGCTATAGCGGGAGGTTACAATGAGCAGTTCTTC.

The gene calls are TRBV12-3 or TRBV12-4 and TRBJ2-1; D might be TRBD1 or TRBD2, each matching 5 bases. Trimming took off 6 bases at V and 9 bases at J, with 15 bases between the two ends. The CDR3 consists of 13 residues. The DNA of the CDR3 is TGTGCCAGCAGCCTGGGACCCAGTCGTGAGCAGTTCTTC. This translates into CASSLGPSREQFF.

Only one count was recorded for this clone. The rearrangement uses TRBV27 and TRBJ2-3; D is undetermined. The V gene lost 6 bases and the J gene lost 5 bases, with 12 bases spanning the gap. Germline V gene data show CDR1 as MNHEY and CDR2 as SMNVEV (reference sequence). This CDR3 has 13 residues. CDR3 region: CASRSQSGDTQYF. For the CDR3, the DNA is TGTGCCAGCAGAAGTCAGTCCGGAGATACGCAGTATTTT.

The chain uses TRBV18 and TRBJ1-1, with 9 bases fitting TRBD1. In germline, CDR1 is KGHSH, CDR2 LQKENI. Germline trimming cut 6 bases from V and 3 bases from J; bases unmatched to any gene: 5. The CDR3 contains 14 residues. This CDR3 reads CASSQGQGYTEAFF. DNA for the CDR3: TGTGCCAGCTCCCAGGGACAGGGTTACACTGAAGCTTTCTTT.

DNA of the CDR3: TGCAGCGTTGAGTTGGGAGGACAGGGGGTTTACGAGCAGTACTTC. Translated, it gives CSVELGGQGVYEQYF. The rearrangement links TRBV29-1 to TRBJ2-7, with 10 bases that match TRBD1. CDR3 length: 15 amino acids. The J segment lost 4 bases and the V segment lost 3 bases, leaving 9 bases of the junction unmatched. The germline gives CDR1 SQVTM, CDR2 ANQGSEA.